This is a list of T cell receptor beta chains from one sample in a study of blood T cell repertoires in COVID-19. Libraries were prepared by immunoSEQ multiplex PCR; TCRdb keeps only in-frame clonotypes and omits some of them. The sample consists of roughly 180,000 clones, 88% of them appearing once. The sample taken for sequencing was peripheral blood. The receptors shown here come from a man between 65 and 85 years old with active or convalescent COVID-19. The CDR3 runs from the conserved cysteine through the conserved F or W. D genes are given only for firm matches. Some rows mark clone size as missing; the rest say once, few, many or name a class of expanded clone.

D: NA; J: TRBJ1-6; size: NA; V: TRBV24-1; CDR3: CATSETGYSPLHF; DNA: TGTGCCACCAGTGAAACAGGGTATTCACCCCTCCACTTT
D: NA; J: TRBJ1-4; size: NA; V: TRBV28; CDR3: CASSPRGLANEKLFF; DNA: TGTGCCAGCAGTCCCCGCGGGTTAGCTAATGAAAAACTGTTTTTT
D: NA; J: TRBJ2-5; size: NA; V: TRBV7-2; CDR3: CASSLGVGGWETQYF; DNA: TGTGCCAGCAGCTTAGGAGTCGGAGGCTGGGAGACCCAGTACTTC
D: NA; J: TRBJ1-1; size: NA; V: TRBV20-1; CDR3: CSALRVPEAFF; DNA: TGCAGTGCTTTGAGGGTGCCTGAAGCTTTCTTT
D: NA; J: TRBJ2-5; size: NA; V: TRBV4-3; CDR3: CASSQDFGHFQETQYF; DNA: TGCGCCAGCAGCCAAGACTTTGGACATTTCCAAGAGACCCAGTACTTC
D: NA; J: TRBJ1-6; size: NA; V: TRBV2; CDR3: CASSDRQGGSSPLHF; DNA: TGTGCCAGCAGTGATCGGCAGGGCGGGAGTTCACCCCTCCACTTT
D: NA; J: TRBJ1-2; size: few; V: TRBV2; CDR3: CASSEMGLNYGYTF; DNA: TGTGCCAGCAGTGAAATGGGCCTAAATTATGGCTACACCTTC
D: TRBD1; J: TRBJ2-7; size: NA; V: TRBV7-8; CDR3: CASSLGDRYYEQYF; DNA: TGTGCCAGCAGCTTAGGGGACAGGTACTACGAGCAGTACTTC
D: TRBD1; J: TRBJ1-2; size: NA; V: TRBV5-1; CDR3: CASSLATGANYGYTF; DNA: TGCGCCAGCAGCTTGGCCACAGGGGCCAACTATGGCTACACCTTC
D: TRBD1; J: TRBJ1-1; size: NA; V: TRBV28; CDR3: CASSPPDRATEAFF; DNA: TGTGCCAGCAGTCCGCCCGACAGGGCGACTGAAGCTTTCTTT
D: TRBD2; J: TRBJ2-7; size: few; V: TRBV6-5; CDR3: CASSYSASGSLHEQYF; DNA: TGTGCCAGCAGTTACTCGGCTAGCGGGAGTCTCCACGAGCAGTACTTC
D: NA; J: TRBJ2-1; size: once; V: TRBV9; CDR3: CASSVEPSSYNEQFF; DNA: TGTGCCAGCAGCGTTGAACCCAGCTCCTACAATGAGCAGTTCTTC